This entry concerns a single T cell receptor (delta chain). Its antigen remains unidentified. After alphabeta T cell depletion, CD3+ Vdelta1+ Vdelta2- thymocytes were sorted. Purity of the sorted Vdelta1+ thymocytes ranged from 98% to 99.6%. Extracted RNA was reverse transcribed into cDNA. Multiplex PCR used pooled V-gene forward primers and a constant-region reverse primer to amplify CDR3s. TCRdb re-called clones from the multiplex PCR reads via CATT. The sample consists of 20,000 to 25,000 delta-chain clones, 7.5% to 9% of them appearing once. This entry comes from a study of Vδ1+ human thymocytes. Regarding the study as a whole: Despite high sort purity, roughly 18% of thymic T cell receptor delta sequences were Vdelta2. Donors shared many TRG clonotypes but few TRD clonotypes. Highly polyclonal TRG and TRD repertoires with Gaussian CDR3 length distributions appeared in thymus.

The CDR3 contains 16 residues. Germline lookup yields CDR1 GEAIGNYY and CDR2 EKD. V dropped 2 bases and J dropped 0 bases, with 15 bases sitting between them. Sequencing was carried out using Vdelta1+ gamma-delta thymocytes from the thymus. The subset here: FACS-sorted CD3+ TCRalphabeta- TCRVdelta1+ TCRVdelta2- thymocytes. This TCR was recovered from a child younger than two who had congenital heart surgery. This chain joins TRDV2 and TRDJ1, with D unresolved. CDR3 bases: TGTGCCTGTGACATCGGAAGGACTCACCACACCGATAAACTCATCTTT. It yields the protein CACDIGRTHHTDKLIF.